The T cell receptor (beta chain) described here comes from a study of cytomegalovirus exposure and HLA in healthy donors. General observations from the study: CMV serostatus was the sole immune exposure data available. Cytomegalovirus-associated TCR beta chains were listed, numbering more than 150. Sequencing likely produced, as an artifact, a cluster of highly shared sequence variants.

With respect to this clone: Its antigen is undetermined.

This CDR3 contains 14 residues. V shed 4 bases and J shed 4 bases, with 11 bases lying between them. From germline, CDR1 is LNHDA and CDR2 SQIVND (reference sequence). The PCR employed 60 Vbeta primers together with 13 Jbeta primers. Sequencing used immunoSEQ multiplex PCR; TCRdb keeps in-frame clones, though not all of them. Of about 130,000 clones listed, 65% to 90% are singletons. V and J are TRBV19 and TRBJ2-1; tentative D call: TRBD2 (6 bases). This receptor was identified in a girl aged 2 to 9 in good health and CMV-seronegative. Input material: PBMCs. CDR3 bases: TGTGCCAGTAGTAGAGCCAGCGGGTACAATGAGCAGTTCTTC. It specifies CASSRASGYNEQFF.